This T cell receptor (beta chain) was profiled in a study of shared clonotypes between healthy human individuals. Several immunoSEQ 96-well plates shared each subset's DNA, each plate a replicate. The data were produced by immunoSEQ multiplex PCR, yet TCRdb's version contains in-frame clones alone and is incomplete. The repertoire includes 1,500,000 or so clones, roughly 96% of them detected once, and roughly 1.2% sits in the top ten. This CDR3 comprises 16 residues. The V segment lost 1 base and the J segment 3 bases; nucleotides outside the gene matches: 2. Germline-derived CDR1 and CDR2 are SGHNT and YENEEA.

V and J are TRBV11-3 and TRBJ2-1, with 11 nucleotides matching TRBD1. The sample comprised naive CD4+ T cells sorted from blood. As for subset: CD45RA+ positively selected. This TCR was recovered from a young man in good health. CDR3 residues: CASSLAGTGGYNEQFF. The CDR3 nucleotides read TGTGCCAGCAGCTTAGCCGGGACAGGGGGCTACAATGAGCAGTTCTTC. The full variable domain, with the rest looked up from reference TRBV11-3 and TRBJ2-1, is EAGVVQSPRYKIIEKKQPVAFWCNPISGHNTLYWYLQNLGQGPELLIRYENEEAVDDSQLPKDRFSAERLKGVDSTLKIQPAELGDSAVYLCASSLAGTGGYNEQFFGPGTRLTVL.